One and the same sample provided the 14 T cell receptor beta chains below, sequenced in a study of blood T cells in healthy people across ages. Sample-barcoded 5' priming and a J-beta primer mix drove a second PCR of roughly 6 to 12 cycles. Each CDR3 protein is one row after TCRdb ran MiXCR on the 5' RACE reads. The repertoire holds some 1.5 million distinct CDR3 sequences, with 28% as singletons. Source material: blood. Every receptor here comes from a woman aged 30 to 39 in good health.

About this clonotype: A read error may be the cause here, since a much bigger clone is one base away. The chain is built from TRBV9 and TRBJ1-2; D gene ambiguous. This CDR3 region has 14 residues. Trimming removed 3 bases at V and 3 bases at J, with 12 bases between. In germline, CDR1 is SGDLS, CDR2 YYNGEE. CDR3 DNA sequence: TGTGCCAGCAGCGCCTTACTTGCAGACTATGGCTACACCTTC. It codes for CASSALLADYGYTF.

V usage is TRBV5-1 and J usage is TRBJ2-5; D is possibly TRBD1 or TRBD2 (6 bases each). Per the germline V gene, CDR1 is SGHRS and CDR2 is YFSETQ. This CDR3 has 15 amino acids. The V end was cut by 4 bases, the J end by 0 bases, with 13 bases between. CDR3 coding DNA: TGCGCCAGCAGCCGGTCAGGGGACTACCAAGAGACCCAGTACTTC. Translated, it gives CASSRSGDYQETQYF.

The rearrangement uses TRBV28 and TRBJ2-2; 8 bases map to TRBD1. With V trimmed by 5 bases and J by 3 bases, 8 bases remained unmatched. Looked up from germline, CDR1 is MDHEN and CDR2 is SYDVKM. CDR3 length equals 16 residues. The CDR3 bases are TGTGCCAGCAGTCCCTGGACAGGGACGGACACCGGGGAGCTGTTTTTT. Its protein product is CASSPWTGTDTGELFF. The full variable domain, rest sourced from reference TRBV28 and TRBJ2-2, is DVKVTQSSRYLVKRTGEKVFLECVQDMDHENMFWYRQDPGLGLRLIYFSYDVKMKEKGDIPEGYSVSREKKERFSLILESASTNQTSMYLCASSPWTGTDTGELFFGEGSRLTVL.

The chain is built from TRBV29-1 and TRBJ2-3, with 8 bases that match TRBD1. Germline trimming cut 3 bases from V and 3 bases from J; bases unmatched to any gene: 2. The CDR3 totals 13 residues. Germline V gene sequence: CDR1 SQVTM, CDR2 ANQGSEA. Written as DNA, the CDR3 is TGCAGCGTTGACAGGGGGCTGACAGATACGCAGTATTTT. Encoded protein: CSVDRGLTDTQYF.

The chain joins TRBV5-1 to TRBJ1-4, with D maybe TRBD1 (5 bases). V was pared by 4 bases and J by 8 bases, with 18 bases between. The CDR3 covers 15 residues. Germline assignment: CDR1 SGHRS and CDR2 YFSETQ. CDR3 nucleotides: TGCGCCAGCAGCCCGGGACGTGTAGGCGTCGAAAAACTGTTTTTT. This gives the protein CASSPGRVGVEKLFF. Full variable domain (missing parts from reference TRBV5-1 and TRBJ1-4): KAGVTQTPRYLIKTRGQQVTLSCSPISGHRSVSWYQQTPGQGLQFLFEYFSETQRNKGNFPGRFSGRQFSNSRSEMNVSTLELGDSALYLCASSPGRVGVEKLFFGSGTQLSVL.

The V gene is TRBV20-1, the J gene TRBJ2-3; TRBD2 matches at 15 bases. J gave up 0 bases and V 6 bases, and 7 bases lay outside the gene matches. Per germline, CDR1 DFQATT and CDR2 SNEGSKA (reference sequence). The CDR3 spans 17 residues. The CDR3 DNA follows: TGCAGTGCGGACGGACTAGCGGGGGGGCTGAGCACAGATACGCAGTATTTT. The encoded protein is CSADGLAGGLSTDTQYF.

V is TRBV29-1 and J is TRBJ1-1; no clear D gene. CDR3 length equals 11 residues. V was cut by 5 bases and J by 1 base, with 5 bases left in between. Germline-derived CDR1 and CDR2 are SQVTM and ANQGSEA. The CDR3 is CSVPGNTEAFF. The CDR3 region has the DNA TGCAGCGTTCCGGGGAACACTGAAGCTTTCTTT.

This clonotype was seen more than once but under ten times. The rearrangement uses TRBV4-1 and TRBJ1-5; no clear D gene. The CDR3 extends over 15 amino acids. CDR1 is MGHRA, CDR2 YSYEKL, per germline. V shed 0 bases and J shed 0 bases, with 6 bases lying between them. The CDR3 spells CASSQDVDSNQPQHF. CDR3 bases: TGCGCCAGCAGCCAAGATGTGGATAGCAATCAGCCCCAGCATTTT.

This clonotype was seen at least ten times. The V gene is TRBV6-5, the J gene TRBJ2-1; TRBD2 aligns across 10 bases. Germline CDR1 and CDR2: MNHEY and SVGAGI. The CDR3 contains 16 residues. The J segment lost 7 bases and the V segment lost 4 bases, leaving 10 bases of the junction unmatched. The CDR3 DNA reads TGTGCCAGCAGTTCTCTAGCGGGAGACTTAAGTAATGAGCAGTTCTTC. It encodes CASSSLAGDLSNEQFF.

The gene calls are TRBV12-3 or TRBV12-4 and TRBJ2-7; 7 positions match TRBD2. V shed 6 bases and J 3 bases; nucleotides not matched to a gene: 8. This CDR3 region has 14 residues. In DNA form, the CDR3 reads TGTGCCAGCAGGCAGGGACTAACAGACTACGAGCAGTACTTC. Its translation: CASRQGLTDYEQYF.

The rearrangement joins TRBV27 to TRBJ2-7; tentatively, D is TRBD1 or TRBD2 (5 bases each). There are 13 residues in the CDR3. Trimming removed 6 bases at V and 5 bases at J, with 14 bases between. Germline CDR1 MNHEY, CDR2 SMNVEV (reference sequence). CDR3: CASRFGGLDEQYF. Written as DNA, the CDR3 is TGTGCCAGCAGGTTTGGGGGATTGGACGAGCAGTACTTC.

This clonotype was observed once. This chain uses TRBV5-4 with TRBJ2-3, with D tentatively TRBD2 (6 bases). The CDR3 is 16 residues long. V was pared by 0 bases and J by 7 bases, with 18 bases between. Germline CDR1 is SGHNT and CDR2 is YYREEE (reference sequence). The CDR3 DNA reads as TGTGCCAGCAGCTTGGCCGGCGGGGAGAATCCGTATACGCAGTATTTT. Encoded protein: CASSLAGGENPYTQYF.

V and J are TRBV5-5 and TRBJ1-1; no firm D call. This CDR3 is built from 14 residues. Looked up from germline, CDR1 is SGHKS and CDR2 is YYEKEE (reference sequence). Trimming shortened V by 1 base and J by 7 bases, and 14 bases separated the two germline ends. CDR3 loop: CASSLLSSRREAFF. In DNA form, the CDR3 reads TGTGCCAGCAGCTTGCTTTCGTCGCGGCGTGAAGCTTTCTTT.

The chain is built from TRBV25-1 and TRBJ2-1, with 8 bases matching TRBD2. The V and J ends lost 2 bases and 9 bases, in that order; junction bases with no gene match: 6. The CDR3 extends over 14 amino acids. Per germline, CDR1 MGHDK and CDR2 SYGVNS. CDR3 residues: CASSELSGGSEQFF. The CDR3 coding sequence is TGTGCCAGCAGTGAACTGTCGGGGGGGAGTGAGCAGTTCTTC.